Below are 18 T cell receptor beta chains sequenced from a single sample in a study of blood T cell repertoires in COVID-19. The table came from immunoSEQ multiplex PCR; TCRdb's copy has only in-frame clones and leaves some out. The table lists approximately 210,000 clones, 80% to 90% of them singletons. Specimen: peripheral blood. Receptor source: a woman aged 45-65 years with active or convalescent COVID-19.

The sample holds one count of this clone. This chain connects TRBV7-9 to TRBJ1-3; no clear D. The CDR3 length is 12 residues. CDR1 and CDR2 from the germline V gene are SEHNR and FQNEAQ (reference sequence). V was cut by 3 bases and J by 8 bases, with 8 bases left in between. CDR3 DNA sequence: TGTGCCAGCAGCTTCGCGGCCCACACCATATATTTT. It encodes CASSFAAHTIYF.

The count of this clone is one. Mismatch with germline at one junction end may stem from a read error. This rearrangement joins TRBV7-9 to TRBJ1-2; 10 bases line up with TRBD1. Germline V CDR1 and CDR2: SEHNR, FQNEAQ (reference sequence). This CDR3 is 17 amino acids long. The chain's CDR3 is CVSSNDRDRGTNYGYTF. DNA of the CDR3: TGTGTCAGCAGCAACGACCGGGACAGGGGAACTAACTATGGCTACACCTTC. Drawing the rest from reference TRBV7-9 and TRBJ1-2, the complete variable domain is DTGVSQNPRHKITKRGQNVTFRCDPISEHNRLYWYRQTLGQGPEFLTYFQNEAQLEKSRLLSDRFSAERPKGSFSTLEIQRTEQGDSAMYLCVSSNDRDRGTNYGYTFGSGTRLTVV.

The gene calls are TRBV25-1 and TRBJ1-6, with D possibly matching TRBD1 (5 bases). Germline values: CDR1 MGHDK, CDR2 SYGVNS. CDR3 length: 16 amino acids. V shed 0 bases and J shed 8 bases, with 14 bases lying between them. Here the CDR3 reads CASSEYHGRVDSPLHF. The CDR3 DNA reads as TGTGCCAGCAGTGAATATCACGGCAGGGTTGATTCACCCCTCCACTTT.

The chain couples TRBV6-5 to TRBJ2-7; 7 nucleotides align to TRBD1. V shed 6 bases and J 2 bases; nucleotides not matched to a gene: 7. This CDR3 has 14 amino acids. CDR1 MNHEY and CDR2 SVGAGI come from the germline V gene. CDR3 sequence (DNA): TGTGCCAGCAGCTCCAACAGGGGCACCTACGAGCAGTACTTC. This translates into CASSSNRGTYEQYF.

This clone was picked up a small number of times. The chain uses TRBV18 and TRBJ2-5; possibly TRBD2 for D (5 bases). V was trimmed by 3 bases and J by 4 bases, leaving 12 bases between them. Germline V lookup: CDR1 KGHSH, CDR2 LQKENI. The CDR3 loop spans 14 amino acids. The CDR3 DNA sequence: TGTGCCAGCTCACCGGGAGATATGGGAGAGACCCAGTACTTC. Protein sequence: CASSPGDMGETQYF.

V gene TRBV7-2 combines with J gene TRBJ2-1; 11 bases align to TRBD2. Per the germline V gene, CDR1 is SGHTA and CDR2 is FQGNSA. V lost 4 bases and J lost 6; bases outside the gene matches: 5. This CDR3 spans 15 amino acids. CDR3 in DNA: TGTGCCAGCAGCTCTTTAGCGGGAGGGTCCAATGAGCAGTTCTTC. This translates into CASSSLAGGSNEQFF.

The chain has TRBV28 and TRBJ1-5, with 7 bases matching TRBD1. Trimming removed 8 bases from V and 4 bases from J; junction bases left unmatched: 8. Germline CDR1 reads MDHEN; CDR2 reads SYDVKM. The CDR3 is 14 residues long. For the CDR3, the DNA is TGTGCCAGCCTTACAGGGGCCTTTAATCAGCCCCAGCATTTT. This gives the protein CASLTGAFNQPQHF. Full variable domain (missing parts from reference TRBV28 and TRBJ1-5): DVKVTQSSRYLVKRTGEKVFLECVQDMDHENMFWYRQDPGLGLRLIYFSYDVKMKEKGDIPEGYSVSREKKERFSLILESASTNQTSMYLCASLTGAFNQPQHFGDGTRLSIL.

The DNA for the CDR3 is TGCAGCGTTGAAGATCCGCAGGGGGCCTATGGCTACACCTTC. Translation gives CSVEDPQGAYGYTF. The chain combines TRBV29-1 with TRBJ1-2; 8 bases match TRBD1. The CDR3 is made up of 14 amino acids. J lost 4 bases, V lost 0 bases, and 4 bases had no gene match. Germline CDR1 and CDR2: SQVTM and ANQGSEA.

This chain uses TRBV5-1 with TRBJ1-5; possibly TRBD1 for D (5 bases). This CDR3 comprises 14 residues. V was shortened by 3 bases and J by 1 base, with 8 bases between the two germline ends. Germline values: CDR1 SGHRS, CDR2 YFSETQ. The DNA for the CDR3 is TGCGCCAGCAGCTACGGACAAAGCAATCAGCCCCAGCATTTT. Its translation is CASSYGQSNQPQHF.

This clone was detected once. The CDR3 region is CASSLTATNEKLFF. DNA of the CDR3: TGTGCCAGCAGTCTGACAGCAACTAATGAAAAACTGTTTTTT. The chain has TRBV28 and TRBJ1-4; tentative D call: TRBD1 (5 bases). Germline assignment: CDR1 MDHEN and CDR2 SYDVKM. There are 14 residues in the CDR3. Deletions cut 5 bases from V and 0 bases from J, with 7 bases between.

The chain combines TRBV19 with TRBJ1-1; D unresolved. There are 15 residues in the CDR3. Germline lookup yields CDR1 LNHDA and CDR2 SQIVND (reference sequence). The V end lost 3 bases, the J end lost 1 base, and 12 bases lay between the germline ends. Written as DNA, the CDR3 is TGTGCCAGTAGTATGATTCGGTCCGCGAACACTGAAGCTTTCTTT. Translating it yields CASSMIRSANTEAFF.

V and J are TRBV2 and TRBJ2-1; possibly TRBD2 for D (6 bases). Germline V CDR1 and CDR2: SNHLY, FYNNEI. Trimming took off 7 bases at V and 10 bases at J, with 17 bases between the two ends. This CDR3 has 13 amino acids. The CDR3 reads CASKGLAEGEQFF. For the CDR3, the DNA is TGTGCCAGCAAAGGCTTAGCGGAAGGGGAGCAGTTCTTC.

This rearrangement joins TRBV11-2 to TRBJ1-1, with 8 bases matching TRBD1. The V segment lost 1 base and the J segment 13 bases; nucleotides outside the gene matches: 17. Germline CDR1 SGHAT, CDR2 FQNNGV. The length of the CDR3 is 16 residues. CDR3 in amino acids: CASSLAAQQGEPPSFF. In DNA, the CDR3 is TGTGCCAGCAGCTTAGCCGCTCAACAGGGGGAGCCGCCCAGTTTCTTT. The complete variable domain, with remaining parts taken from reference TRBV11-2 and TRBJ1-1, reads EAGVAQSPRYKIIEKRQSVAFWCNPISGHATLYWYQQILGQGPKLLIQFQNNGVVDDSQLPKDRFSAERLKGVDSTLKIQPAKLEDSAVYLCASSLAAQQGEPPSFFGQGTRLTVV.

This chain links TRBV28 with TRBJ1-2; 12 bases are shared with TRBD1. This CDR3 spans 14 amino acids. From germline, CDR1 is MDHEN and CDR2 SYDVKM. J gave up 2 bases and V 9 bases, and 4 bases lay outside the gene matches. The CDR3 DNA follows: TGTGCCAGTCACGGGACAGGGGGCAACTATGGCTACACCTTC. Translation gives CASHGTGGNYGYTF.

This clone was counted between two and nine times. The chain links TRBV5-1 to TRBJ1-2; D remains ambiguous. The CDR3 totals 13 residues. Germline V gives CDR1 SGHRS, CDR2 YFSETQ. The V gene lost 1 base and the J gene lost 4 bases, with 8 bases spanning the gap. In nucleotides, the CDR3 is TGCGCCAGCAGCTTGCAGGTGGGCTATGGCTACACCTTC. Translated: CASSLQVGYGYTF.

This chain links TRBV6-4 with TRBJ2-1, with D perhaps matching TRBD1 (5 bases). CDR1 is MRHNA and CDR2 is SNTAGT in the germline V gene. CDR3 length equals 16 residues. V lost 0 bases, J lost 2 bases, and 11 bases lay in between. CDR3 sequence: CASSDSPQGAYNEQFF. CDR3 coding DNA: TGTGCCAGCAGTGACTCACCCCAGGGTGCCTACAATGAGCAGTTCTTC.

The V call is TRBV29-1, the J call TRBJ2-7, with TRBD1 matching 10 bases. The CDR3 is made up of 13 amino acids. Unmatched junction bases numbered 6, after V lost 7 bases and J lost 3 bases. Germline V CDR1 and CDR2: SQVTM, ANQGSEA. CDR3 DNA: TGCAGCGCCAGGACAGGGGGGAACTACGAGCAGTACTTC. Translated: CSARTGGNYEQYF.

This clone was seen only a few times. In DNA, the CDR3 is TGTGCCAGCAGCGTACAGGGAAGGGTCACTGAAGCTTTCTTT. Protein sequence: CASSVQGRVTEAFF. The rearrangement uses TRBV6-5 and TRBJ1-1; D is perhaps TRBD1 (6 bases). This CDR3 has 14 residues. V lost 6 bases, J lost 4 bases, and 15 bases lay in between. Germline CDR1 reads MNHEY; CDR2 reads SVGAGI.